This T cell receptor (beta chain) is drawn from a study of T cells in Graves' hyperthyroidism and ophthalmopathy. Graves' hyperthyroidism without ophthalmopathy progression within 18 months was termed stable. The germline CDR1 and CDR2 sequences are SGDLS and YYNGEE. Trimming cost V 3 bases and J 0 bases; bases outside gene matches: 4. The CDR3 has 16 residues. TCR beta CDR3 region amplification was performed from RNA transcripts. The HTBI primer set served for first-round RT-PCR of the TCR CDR3. MiXCR was run by TCRdb on the multiplex PCR reads, yielding one entry per CDR3 protein. The sample records 300,000 to 350,000 distinct CDR3 sequences, approximately 15% being singletons. The sample holds a few counts of this clonotype.

This TCR derives from a woman aged 25 to 39 with Graves' hyperthyroidism. V usage is TRBV9 and J usage is TRBJ1-3, with 9 bases lining up with TRBD1. The specimen was blood. CDR3: CASSALGQGSGNTIYF. Written as DNA, the CDR3 is TGTGCCAGCAGCGCTCTGGGACAGGGCTCTGGAAACACCATATATTTT.